This TCR beta chain was identified during a study of blood T cell repertoires in COVID-19. On the study more broadly: From T cells, B-cell-depleted T cells, or PBMCs came the material, which was cDNA or gDNA.

Germline V CDR1 and CDR2: KGHSH, LQKENI. Trimming took off 2 bases at V and 1 base at J, with 15 bases between the two ends. CDR3 length: 17 residues. Under the authors' procedure: Reference gene primers were amplified, and this amplification served to estimate nucleated cell counts. TCRdb keeps only in-frame clones here, not all; method: immunoSEQ multiplex PCR. Clone size and V and J calls were adopted from that table, with D and trimming inferred from the DNA. The sample has fewer than 300,000 clones, 88% seen once. Source material: peripheral blood. V usage is TRBV18 and J usage is TRBJ1-5, with D possibly matching TRBD1 (6 bases). The TCR was taken from a man in his 60s who had recovered from COVID-19. The CDR3 reads CASSPTMRTVSNQPQHF. CDR3 nucleotide sequence: TGTGCCAGCTCACCAACGATGCGGACAGTGAGCAATCAGCCCCAGCATTTT.